The rows below give T cell receptor beta chains drawn from one sample of a study of TIL therapy for anti-PD-1-resistant metastatic lung cancer. Libraries were prepared by immunoSEQ multiplex PCR; TCRdb keeps only in-frame clonotypes and omits some of them. The sample comprises about 50,000 clones, around 80% of which are singletons, and about 4.8% rests with the top ten. The sample was blood, taken at baseline. The receptor set was obtained from a woman between 30 and 80 years old with non-small cell lung cancer. Each CDR3 is given with its conserved first and last residue. Each record gives: V gene, J gene, D gene, clone size, CDR3 DNA, CDR3 protein. A D gene is named only where the DNA matches it firmly. The size field is filled for only some rows; it gives once, few, many or a size class.

>TRBV19|TRBJ2-3|NA|NA
TGTGCCAGTATCGCTCCGGGCAGGGAGACAGATACGCAGTATTTT
CASIAPGRETDTQYF
>TRBV5-1|TRBJ2-7|NA|few
TGCGCCAGCGGCCAGGGCGGGGAGTCCTACGAGCAGTACTTC
CASGQGGESYEQYF
>TRBV15|TRBJ1-5|NA|NA
TGTGCCACCAGCAGAGATATCCGCGGGGAGTCGGGTCAGCCCCAGCATTTT
CATSRDIRGESGQPQHF
>TRBV7-2|TRBJ2-3|NA|NA
TGTGCCAGCAGCTTGCGGGAAACAGATACGCAGTATTTT
CASSLRETDTQYF
>TRBV14|TRBJ2-1|NA|NA
TGTGCCAGCAGCCAAGTCGCGGCTGACAATGAGCAGTTCTTC
CASSQVAADNEQFF
>TRBV25-1|TRBJ2-5|NA|NA
TGTGCCAGCAGTGAACCCGGGGGCATCGAGACCCAGTACTTC
CASSEPGGIETQYF
>TRBV9|TRBJ2-1|TRBD2|NA
TGTGCCAGCAGCGGCGGGAGGTATTACAATGAGCAGTTCTTC
CASSGGRYYNEQFF
>TRBV5-4|TRBJ2-7|NA|NA
TGTGCCAGCAGCTCCTACAGGGGACTATTCTACGAGCAGTACTTC
CASSSYRGLFYEQYF
>TRBV7-9|TRBJ1-5|NA|NA
TGTGCCAGCAGCGGCGGGTCATCCCTAACCCAGCATTTT
CASSGGSSLTQHF
>TRBV2|TRBJ1-1|NA|few
TGTGCCATCACTCTCAAAAGGGGAACTGAAGCTTTCTTT
CAITLKRGTEAFF
>TRBV5-1|TRBJ1-4|NA|NA
TGCGCCAGCAGCTTGGATATTGAGAGCAATGAAAAACTGTTTTTT
CASSLDIESNEKLFF
>TRBV7-2|TRBJ1-1|NA|few
TGTGCCAGCAGGCGTTCGGGACTGCTGAACACTGAAGCTTTCTTT
CASRRSGLLNTEAFF
>TRBV27|TRBJ2-3|TRBD2|few
TGTGCCAGCAGTTCCCTAGCGGTTCTCGACGGCGCAGATACGCAGTATTTT
CASSSLAVLDGADTQYF
>TRBV5-1|TRBJ2-5|NA|NA
TGCGCCAGCAGCTTGGTTCTGGGGAAGTCGCAGGAGACCCAGTACTTC
CASSLVLGKSQETQYF
>TRBV5-1|TRBJ2-2|NA|NA
TGCGCCAGCAGCTTGGAGACCGGGGAGCTGTTTTTT
CASSLETGELFF
>TRBV6-5|TRBJ2-5|TRBD1|NA
TGTGCCAGCAGTAGGGTGCAGGGGGCTTGGGAGACCCAGTACTTC
CASSRVQGAWETQYF
>TRBV11-3|TRBJ2-1|TRBD2|few
TGTGCCAGCAGCTTAGCCAGCGGGAGTGCTAATGAGCAGTTCTTC
CASSLASGSANEQFF
>TRBV5-4|TRBJ1-2|NA|NA
TGTGCCAGCAGCTTGGACAGGAGGACCGAAAACTATGGCTACACCTTC
CASSLDRRTENYGYTF
>TRBV5-4|TRBJ1-1|NA|NA
TGTGCCAGCAGCCGCGAGACAGTAAACACTGAAGCTTTCTTT
CASSRETVNTEAFF
>TRBV18|TRBJ1-1|NA|NA
TGTGCCAGCTCACCACCCTCTACAGGTATAAACACTGAAGCTTTCTTT
CASSPPSTGINTEAFF
>TRBV5-4|TRBJ1-4|TRBD1|NA
TGTGCCAGCAGCCCCGGACAGGGAAGCTCTAATGAAAAACTGTTTTTT
CASSPGQGSSNEKLFF
>TRBV2|TRBJ2-3|TRBD2|NA
TGTGCCAGCAATGGTATTAGCGGGTCCCCAGATACGCAGTATTTT
CASNGISGSPDTQYF
>TRBV7-2|TRBJ1-2|NA|NA
TGTGCCAGCAGCTTAGATGGGACACAGGTTAGAGGCTATGGCTACACCTTC
CASSLDGTQVRGYGYTF
>TRBV29-1|TRBJ1-1|NA|few
TGCAGCGTTGGGTGGGGCCGAGGCACTGAAGCTTTCTTT
CSVGWGRGTEAFF
>TRBV11-2|TRBJ2-7|NA|NA
TGTGCCAGCAGCTTATGGGGGAGCTCCTACGAGCAGTACTTC
CASSLWGSSYEQYF
>TRBV2|TRBJ2-7|TRBD2|NA
TGTGCCAGCAGGGCAGGACTAGCGGGAACCTACGAGCAGTACTTC
CASRAGLAGTYEQYF
>TRBV5-1|TRBJ2-3|TRBD1|NA
TGCGCCAGCACCCAGACAGGGGGCTGGGATACGCAGTATTTT
CASTQTGGWDTQYF